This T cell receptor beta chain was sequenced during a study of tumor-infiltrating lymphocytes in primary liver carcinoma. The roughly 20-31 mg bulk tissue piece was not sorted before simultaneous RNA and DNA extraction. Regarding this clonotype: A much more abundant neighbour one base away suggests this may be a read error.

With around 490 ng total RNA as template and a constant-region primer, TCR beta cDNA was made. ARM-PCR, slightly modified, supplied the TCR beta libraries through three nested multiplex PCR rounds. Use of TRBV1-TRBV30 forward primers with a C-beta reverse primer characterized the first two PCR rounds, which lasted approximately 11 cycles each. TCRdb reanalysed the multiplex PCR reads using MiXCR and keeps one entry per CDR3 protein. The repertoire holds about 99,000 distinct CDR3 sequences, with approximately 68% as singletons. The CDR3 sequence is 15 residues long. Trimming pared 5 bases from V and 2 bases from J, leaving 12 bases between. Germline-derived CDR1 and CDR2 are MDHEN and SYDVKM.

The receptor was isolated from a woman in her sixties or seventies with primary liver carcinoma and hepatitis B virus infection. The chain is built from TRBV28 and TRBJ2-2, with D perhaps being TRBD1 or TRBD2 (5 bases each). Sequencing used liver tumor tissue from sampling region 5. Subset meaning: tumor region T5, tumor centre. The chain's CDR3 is CASSQGDGNTGELFF. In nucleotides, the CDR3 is TGTGCCAGCAGTCAGGGAGATGGAAACACCGGGGAGCTGTTTTTT.